The sequence of this T cell receptor beta chain was determined in a study of breast tumors, draining lymph nodes, adjacent tissues. Overall study findings and caveats: Compared with lymph nodes, tumors were less diverse; compared with nontumor tissue, more.

Ten or more counts support this clonotype. As yet, its antigen is unknown. The CDR3 is 15 residues long. Each CDR3 protein gets one entry after TCRdb re-called the multiplex PCR reads with MiXCR. Of 83,000 or so distinct CDR3 sequences listed, under 25% were seen once; the top ten hold about 2.5%. Axillary draining lymph nodes of breast cancer patients supplied the node samples. Sequencing was performed on axillary lymph node tissue. The receptor's source is a female donor with breast cancer. Some clones in this sample may be carry-over from other donors' samples. V is TRBV3-2 and J is TRBJ1-2; no check of the table's D call, TRBD1, against the DNA was made. TRBV3-2 is reported as a pseudogene. The CDR3 DNA sequence: TGTGCCAGCAGCCAAGCCGGACAGGGGGACTATGGCTACACCTTC. Its protein product is CASSQAGQGDYGYTF.